This T cell receptor beta chain was captured in a study of blood T cell repertoires in COVID-19. Study at large: There were acute and convalescent COVID-19 samples, and they came from the United States, Italy and Spain.

Germline V gene data show CDR1 as SGHTA and CDR2 as FQGNSA. This CDR3 spans 15 amino acids. Trimming cost V 4 bases and J 9 bases; bases outside gene matches: 5. In the original workflow: Amplifying reference gene primers gave estimates of nucleated cell counts. Repertoires were generated with immunoSEQ multiplex PCR, while TCRdb's copy carries only in-frame clones and drops some. D and trimming come from the DNA, and the V and J calls and clone size come from that table. The repertoire has about 120,000 clones, more than 75% of them found once; the top ten carry almost 30%. The receptor was isolated from an older woman with acute or convalescent COVID-19. Input material: peripheral blood. The chain has TRBV7-2 and TRBJ1-6, with 11 nucleotides matching TRBD1. The CDR3 nucleotides are TGTGCCAGCAGCTCAGGACAGGGGGCCTTTTCACCCCTCCACTTT. Protein product: CASSSGQGAFSPLHF.